A single sample gave rise to the 20 T cell receptor beta chains below, sequenced in a study of control samples from healthy donors and cancer patients. TCRdb's copy holds only in-frame clones and misses some; the assay was immunoSEQ multiplex PCR. The top ten hold about 1.5% of the sample, which has roughly 86,000 clones, over 90% seen once. The sample consisted of blood. The receptors derive from a woman aged 30 to 39 in good health.

This clone was detected once. The chain employs TRBV3-1 (or the pseudogene TRBV3-2) and TRBJ1-2, with D unresolved. V was pared by 6 bases and J by 2 bases, with 7 bases between. CDR3 length: 12 amino acids. Germline CDR1 LGHDT, CDR2 YNNKEL (reference sequence). The CDR3: CASSTTNYGYTF. The DNA of the CDR3 is TGTGCCAGCAGTACTACCAACTATGGCTACACCTTC.

In nucleotides, the CDR3 is TGTGCCAGCAGGAAGGGGGACTCTAATAATTCACCCCTCCACTTT. Protein sequence: CASRKGDSNNSPLHF. The J gene is TRBJ1-6, the V gene TRBV2; possible D gene TRBD1, 6 bases. V lost 6 bases and J lost 5, with 14 bases in between. Germline V gives CDR1 SNHLY, CDR2 FYNNEI. This CDR3 contains 15 residues.

J is TRBJ1-4 and V is TRBV27; 8 nucleotides match TRBD1. Germline CDR1 is MNHEY and CDR2 is SMNVEV (reference sequence). The CDR3 length is 14 residues. J lost 7 bases, V lost 6 bases, and 7 bases had no gene match. For the CDR3, the DNA is TGTGCCAGCAGGCTACAGGGGGAGGGTGAAAAACTGTTTTTT. This encodes CASRLQGEGEKLFF.

The chain links TRBV4-2 to TRBJ2-3, with TRBD2 as a possible D gene (5 bases). The ends were cut back, 1 base at V and 1 base at J, with 9 bases in the middle. The CDR3 spans 15 residues. The germline V gene encodes CDR1 LGHNA and CDR2 YNFKEQ. The chain's CDR3 is CASSQGGRGTDTQYF. DNA for the CDR3: TGTGCCAGCAGCCAAGGAGGGCGGGGCACAGATACGCAGTATTTT.

This chain links TRBV9 with TRBJ1-5; perhaps TRBD1 as D (6 bases). The V end lost 0 bases, the J end lost 1 base, and 11 bases lay between the germline ends. The CDR3 is made up of 16 amino acids. Per germline, CDR1 SGDLS and CDR2 YYNGEE. In DNA form, the CDR3 reads TGTGCCAGCAGCGTAGGGGAGGGGGGCAGCAATCAGCCCCAGCATTTT. Translating it yields CASSVGEGGSNQPQHF.

The rearrangement uses TRBV5-4 and TRBJ2-5, with 8 positions matching TRBD1. V lost 2 bases and J lost 5; bases outside the gene matches: 8. The CDR3 is made up of 15 amino acids. CDR1 and CDR2 from the germline V gene are SGHNT and YYREEE (reference sequence). CDR3 DNA sequence: TGTGCCAGCAGCTTTGGAGGACAGGGCGGGGAGACCCAGTACTTC. Its translation: CASSFGGQGGETQYF.

This chain joins TRBV27 and TRBJ1-3; D not resolved. This CDR3 has 16 residues. V was clipped by 2 bases and J by 4 bases, with 15 bases between them. The germline V gene has CDR1 MNHEY and CDR2 SMNVEV (reference sequence). The CDR3 loop is CASSLKAPVRGNTIYF. The CDR3 DNA is TGTGCCAGCAGTTTAAAGGCGCCGGTGAGGGGAAACACCATATATTTT.

The chain joins TRBV7-8 to TRBJ2-1; no clear D gene. V shed 2 bases and J shed 0 bases, with 2 bases lying between them. This CDR3 spans 13 amino acids. Germline V lookup: CDR1 SGHVS, CDR2 FQNEAQ. Here the CDR3 reads CASSLSSYNEQFF. CDR3 bases: TGTGCCAGCAGCTTAAGCTCCTACAATGAGCAGTTCTTC.

This sequence joins TRBV6-2 or TRBV6-3 and TRBJ2-5; 8 positions match TRBD2. Trimming at V came to 2 bases and at J to 6 bases, leaving 11 bases not matched to a gene. Germline values: CDR1 MNHEY, CDR2 SVGEGT. The CDR3 is 16 residues long. Here the CDR3 reads CASSYNEAGVGKTQYF. The CDR3 coding sequence is TGTGCCAGCAGTTACAACGAAGCGGGGGTTGGCAAGACCCAGTACTTC.

This rearrangement joins TRBV4-1 to TRBJ1-5; tentatively, D is TRBD1 (5 bases). CDR1 MGHRA and CDR2 YSYEKL come from the germline V gene. The V end was cut by 3 bases, the J end by 5 bases, with 5 bases between. This CDR3 contains 12 residues. CDR3 in DNA: TGCGCCAGCAGCCAGGGGGATCAGCCCCAGCATTTT. It encodes CASSQGDQPQHF.

The rearrangement links TRBV2 to TRBJ1-5, with TRBD1 as a possible D gene (5 bases). The germline gives CDR1 SNHLY, CDR2 FYNNEI. This CDR3 region has 13 residues. Between the trimmed V and J ends, which lost 7 bases and 7 bases, there was a span of 14 bases. CDR3 protein: CASTGQGGQPQHF. The CDR3, as DNA: TGTGCCAGCACCGGGCAGGGCGGACAGCCCCAGCATTTT.

The chain recombines TRBV29-1 with TRBJ2-1; D might be TRBD2 (6 bases). This CDR3 has 13 amino acids. The V and J ends lost 1 base and 9 bases respectively, with 13 bases between them. Germline CDR1 SQVTM, CDR2 ANQGSEA. CDR3 amino acids: CSVEGVLASEQFF. The CDR3, as DNA: TGCAGCGTTGAAGGTGTACTAGCAAGTGAGCAGTTCTTC.

The V call is TRBV12-3 or TRBV12-4, the J call TRBJ1-5, with 8 bases lining up with TRBD1. V gave up 8 bases and J gave up 2 bases; unmatched junction bases: 2. The length of the CDR3 is 13 residues. CDR3 sequence (DNA): TGTGCCAGCGGACAGGGCCGCAATCAGCCCCAGCATTTT. It codes for CASGQGRNQPQHF.

The rearrangement links TRBV9 to TRBJ1-2; D not certain. The V end lost 2 bases, the J end lost 5 bases, and 10 bases lay between the germline ends. The CDR3 runs to 13 residues. CDR1 SGDLS and CDR2 YYNGEE come from the germline V gene. CDR3 DNA: TGTGCCAGCAGCGTTTCCGAGCCTTATGGCTACACCTTC. Amino acids: CASSVSEPYGYTF.

CDR3 loop: CASSFDSDTYGYTF. The CDR3 region has the DNA TGTGCCAGCAGTTTCGACTCGGACACCTATGGCTACACCTTC. V usage is TRBV28 and J usage is TRBJ1-2, with D tentatively TRBD1 (5 bases). This CDR3 region has 14 residues. The V end lost 3 bases, the J end lost 4 bases, and 12 bases lay between the germline ends. The V gene's germline CDR1 is MDHEN and CDR2 SYDVKM.

The genes are TRBV19 and TRBJ1-3; tentatively, D is TRBD1 (5 bases). This CDR3 region has 13 residues. The germline gives CDR1 LNHDA, CDR2 SQIVND (reference sequence). V was clipped by 3 bases and J by 4 bases, with 7 bases between them. The DNA of the CDR3 is TGTGCCAGTAGTATGGGGCACGGAAACACCATATATTTT. Translation: CASSMGHGNTIYF.

The chain uses TRBV6-5 and TRBJ2-7; D remains ambiguous. This CDR3 spans 14 amino acids. V lost 0 bases and J 3 bases, leaving 9 bases between the germline ends. CDR1 MNHEY and CDR2 SVGAGI come from the germline V gene. This CDR3 reads CASSYSRNLYEQYF. CDR3 coding DNA: TGTGCCAGCAGTTACTCGCGCAACCTCTACGAGCAGTACTTC.

This clone was recorded a few times. This chain joins TRBV7-9 and TRBJ2-7; a possible D gene is TRBD1 (5 bases). There are 13 residues in the CDR3. Germline CDR1 SEHNR, CDR2 FQNEAQ (reference sequence). Trimming removed 0 bases at V and 2 bases at J, with 5 bases between. CDR3 sequence (DNA): TGTGCCAGCAGCTTAGCGACAGCCTACGAGCAGTACTTC. Protein sequence: CASSLATAYEQYF.

This chain links TRBV11-2 with TRBJ2-2, with D perhaps TRBD1 or TRBD2 (5 bases each). The CDR3 is made up of 19 amino acids. Germline assignment: CDR1 SGHAT and CDR2 FQNNGV. Between the trimmed V and J ends, which lost 3 bases and 4 bases, there was a span of 24 bases. CDR3 sequence: CASSLARFFRGTLTGELFF. In DNA form, the CDR3 reads TGTGCCAGCAGCTTGGCTCGTTTTTTCAGAGGGACCCTCACCGGGGAGCTGTTTTTT.

The rearrangement links TRBV4-1 to TRBJ1-1; D might be TRBD1 (5 bases). The CDR3 is 15 amino acids. Germline V gene lookup returns CDR1 MGHRA and CDR2 YSYEKL. The V and J ends lost 3 bases and 4 bases respectively, with 15 bases between them. The chain's CDR3 is CASSHQRVGATEAFF. As DNA, the CDR3 is TGCGCCAGCAGCCATCAAAGGGTCGGGGCCACTGAAGCTTTCTTT.